The 6 T cell receptor beta chains reported below all come from one sample, sequenced in a study of blood T cell repertoires in COVID-19. Libraries were prepared by immunoSEQ multiplex PCR; TCRdb keeps only in-frame clonotypes and omits some of them. The table has 230,000 or so clones, about 90% seen once; the top ten hold 1.9%. Sequencing was carried out using peripheral blood. The receptors here all came from a middle-aged man with active or convalescent COVID-19.

The sample holds a few counts of this clone. The chain carries TRBV19 and TRBJ1-1; D not resolved. Germline V lookup: CDR1 LNHDA, CDR2 SQIVND (reference sequence). The germline V and J ends were trimmed by 10 bases and 1 base, with 10 bases remaining between them. This CDR3 comprises 12 residues. The CDR3 nucleotides read TGTGCCACCGGCCGGGGGAACACTGAAGCTTTCTTT. This encodes CATGRGNTEAFF.

The genes are TRBV3-1 (or the pseudogene TRBV3-2) and TRBJ1-1; D is perhaps TRBD1 (6 bases). CDR1 and CDR2 from the germline V gene are LGHDT and YNNKEL (reference sequence). This CDR3 region has 15 residues. V dropped 7 bases and J dropped 4 bases, with 19 bases sitting between them. The CDR3 DNA reads as TGTGCCAGCACCCTAGACGGGACACCGGGCACTGAAGCTTTCTTT. Its protein is CASTLDGTPGTEAFF.

The rearrangement joins TRBV7-9 to TRBJ1-1, with 8 bases that match TRBD1. The J segment lost 4 bases and the V segment lost 3 bases, leaving 4 bases of the junction unmatched. The CDR3 covers 14 residues. Germline V gives CDR1 SEHNR, CDR2 FQNEAQ (reference sequence). This chain's CDR3 is CASSFPGQATEAFF. The CDR3, as DNA: TGTGCCAGCAGCTTCCCGGGACAGGCCACTGAAGCTTTCTTT.

The V gene is TRBV4-2, the J gene TRBJ1-6; 11 bases align to TRBD1. After removal of 4 bases from V and 9 bases from J, the junction contained 5 bases not matched to a gene. This CDR3 spans 15 amino acids. Germline V lookup: CDR1 LGHNA, CDR2 YNFKEQ. CDR3 sequence reads: CASSPLGTGGSPLHF. The CDR3, as DNA: TGTGCCAGCAGCCCCTTAGGGACAGGGGGTTCACCCCTCCACTTT.

This chain connects TRBV12-5 to TRBJ1-4; 8 nucleotides agree with TRBD1. The CDR3 has 12 residues. Unmatched junction bases numbered 8, after V lost 6 bases and J lost 14 bases. Germline values: CDR1 LGHNT, CDR2 FRNRAP. The CDR3 coding sequence is TGTGCTAGTGGACCTGGACAGGGCGAGCTGTTTTTT. Its protein is CASGPGQGELFF.

The V and J genes are TRBV21-1 and TRBJ1-4; TRBD1, the table's D call, lacks a check against the DNA. TRBV21-1 is listed as a pseudogene. The CDR3 loop spans 17 amino acids. CDR3 nucleotide sequence: TGTGCCAGCAGCAGCGGACAGGGGAAGGCGGCTAATGAAAAACTGTTTTTT. It codes for CASSSGQGKAANEKLFF.